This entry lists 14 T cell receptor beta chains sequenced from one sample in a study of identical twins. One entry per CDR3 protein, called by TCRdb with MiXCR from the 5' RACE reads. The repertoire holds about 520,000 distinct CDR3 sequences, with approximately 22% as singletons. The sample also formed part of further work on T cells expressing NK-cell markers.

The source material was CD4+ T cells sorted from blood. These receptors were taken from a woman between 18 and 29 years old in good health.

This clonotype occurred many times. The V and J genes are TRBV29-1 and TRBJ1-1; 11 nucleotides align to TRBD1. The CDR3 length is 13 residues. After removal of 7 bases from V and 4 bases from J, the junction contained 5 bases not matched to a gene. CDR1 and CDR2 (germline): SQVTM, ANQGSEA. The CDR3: CSAGQGAITEAFF. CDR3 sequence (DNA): TGCAGCGCCGGACAGGGGGCGATCACTGAAGCTTTCTTT.

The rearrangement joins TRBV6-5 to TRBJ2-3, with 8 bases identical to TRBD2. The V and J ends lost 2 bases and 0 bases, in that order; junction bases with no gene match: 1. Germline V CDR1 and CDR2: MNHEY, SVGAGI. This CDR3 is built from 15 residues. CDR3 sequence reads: CASSYQRGSTDTQYF. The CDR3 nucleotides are TGTGCCAGCAGTTACCAGCGGGGGAGCACAGATACGCAGTATTTT.

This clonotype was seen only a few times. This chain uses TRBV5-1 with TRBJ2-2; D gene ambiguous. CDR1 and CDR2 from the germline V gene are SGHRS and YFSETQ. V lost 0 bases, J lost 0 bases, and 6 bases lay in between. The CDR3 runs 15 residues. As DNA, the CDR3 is TGCGCCAGCAGCTTGGGGGTCACGAACACCGGGGAGCTGTTTTTT. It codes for CASSLGVTNTGELFF.

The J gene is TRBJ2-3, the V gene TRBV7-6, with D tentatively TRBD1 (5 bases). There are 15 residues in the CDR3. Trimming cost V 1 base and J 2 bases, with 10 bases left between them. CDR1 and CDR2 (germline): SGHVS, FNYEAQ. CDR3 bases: TGTGCCAGCAGCTTAGGACAGTTCGACACAGATACGCAGTATTTT. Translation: CASSLGQFDTDTQYF.

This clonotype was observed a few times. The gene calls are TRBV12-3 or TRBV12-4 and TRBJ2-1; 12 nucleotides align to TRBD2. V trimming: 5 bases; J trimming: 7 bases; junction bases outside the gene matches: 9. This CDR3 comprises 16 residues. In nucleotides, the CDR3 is TGTGCCAGCAGTCCTATACTAGCGGGAGGCCGGAATGAGCAGTTCTTC. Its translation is CASSPILAGGRNEQFF.

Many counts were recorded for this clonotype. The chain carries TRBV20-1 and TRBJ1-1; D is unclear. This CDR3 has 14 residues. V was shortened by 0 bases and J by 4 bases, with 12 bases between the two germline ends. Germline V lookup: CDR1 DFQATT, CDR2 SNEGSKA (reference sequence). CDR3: CSARDYGQRTEAFF. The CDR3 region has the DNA TGCAGTGCTAGAGATTACGGGCAACGCACTGAAGCTTTCTTT.

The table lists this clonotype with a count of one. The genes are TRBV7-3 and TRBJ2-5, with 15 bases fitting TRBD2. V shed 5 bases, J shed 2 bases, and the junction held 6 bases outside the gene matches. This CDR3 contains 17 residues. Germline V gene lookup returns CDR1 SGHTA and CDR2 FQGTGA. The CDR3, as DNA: TGTGCCAGCAGCCCCGGGACTAGCGGGGGGACACAAGAGACCCAGTACTTC. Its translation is CASSPGTSGGTQETQYF.

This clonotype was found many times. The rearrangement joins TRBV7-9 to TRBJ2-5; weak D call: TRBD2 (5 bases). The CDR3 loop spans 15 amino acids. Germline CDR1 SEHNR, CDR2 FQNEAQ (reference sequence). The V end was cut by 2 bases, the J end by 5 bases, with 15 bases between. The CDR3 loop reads CASSLSTTRGETQYF. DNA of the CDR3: TGTGCCAGCAGCTTATCCACCACTCGGGGTGAGACCCAGTACTTC.

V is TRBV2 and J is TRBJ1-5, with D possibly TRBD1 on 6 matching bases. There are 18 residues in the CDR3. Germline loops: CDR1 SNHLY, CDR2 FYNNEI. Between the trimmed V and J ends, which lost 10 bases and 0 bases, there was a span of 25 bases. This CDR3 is CAIRSGTLQVDSNQPQHF. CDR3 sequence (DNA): TGTGCCATCAGGAGCGGGACACTTCAAGTAGATAGCAATCAGCCCCAGCATTTT.

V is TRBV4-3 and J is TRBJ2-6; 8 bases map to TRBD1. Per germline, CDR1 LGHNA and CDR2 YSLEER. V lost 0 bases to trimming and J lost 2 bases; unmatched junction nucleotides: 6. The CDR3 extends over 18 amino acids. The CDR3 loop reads CASSQDPTGGTGANVLTF. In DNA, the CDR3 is TGCGCCAGCAGCCAAGATCCCACAGGGGGAACTGGGGCCAACGTCCTGACTTTC.

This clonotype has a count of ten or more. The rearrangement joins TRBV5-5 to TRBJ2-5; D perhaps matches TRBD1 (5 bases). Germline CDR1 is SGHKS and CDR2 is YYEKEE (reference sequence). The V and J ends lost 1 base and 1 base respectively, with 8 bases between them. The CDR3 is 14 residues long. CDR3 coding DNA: TGTGCCAGCAGCTTGTGGCAGGGCCAAGAGACCCAGTACTTC. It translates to CASSLWQGQETQYF.

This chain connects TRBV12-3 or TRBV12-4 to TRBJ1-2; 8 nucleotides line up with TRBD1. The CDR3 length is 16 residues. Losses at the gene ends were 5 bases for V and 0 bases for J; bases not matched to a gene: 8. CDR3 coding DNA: TGTGCCAGCAGTCCCGGGACAGGCCTAGCTAACTATGGCTACACCTTC. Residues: CASSPGTGLANYGYTF.

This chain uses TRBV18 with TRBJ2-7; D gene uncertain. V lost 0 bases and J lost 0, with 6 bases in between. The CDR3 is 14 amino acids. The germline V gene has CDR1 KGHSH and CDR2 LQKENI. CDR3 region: CASSPPRPSYEQYF. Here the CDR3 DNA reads TGTGCCAGCTCACCACCCCGGCCCTCCTACGAGCAGTACTTC.

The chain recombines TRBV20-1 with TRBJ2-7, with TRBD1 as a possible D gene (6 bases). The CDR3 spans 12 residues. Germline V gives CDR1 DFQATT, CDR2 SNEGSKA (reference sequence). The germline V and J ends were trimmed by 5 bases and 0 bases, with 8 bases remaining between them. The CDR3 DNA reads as TGCAGTGCTCGGGACATCTCCTACGAGCAGTACTTC. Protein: CSARDISYEQYF.